This TCR beta chain was sequenced for a study of response to subunit inactivated influenza vaccine. Study-level results: Authors suggested each seasonal influenza vaccination recruits few new T cells.

MiXCR was run by TCRdb on the RT-PCR reads, yielding one entry per CDR3 protein. Of a few hundred thousand distinct CDR3 sequences detected, 11% to 15% appear once; the ten largest clones hold 11%. Worth noting for this clonotype: Its target is not known.

This sample comprised PBMCs from blood, obtained about 12 days after vaccination. This TCR came from a man aged 45-60 years who received an inactivated influenza vaccine.

The CDR3 sequence: CASSQGLRAQETQYF. The CDR3 DNA sequence: TGCGCCAGCAGCCAGGGTTTAAGGGCCCAAGAGACCCAGTACTTC. The chain recombines TRBV4-3 with TRBJ2-5; D remains unclear. The CDR3 runs 15 residues. The germline CDR1 and CDR2 sequences are LGHNA and YSLEER. Trimming cost V 3 bases and J 1 base, with 12 bases left between them.